This record looks at one TCR beta chain sequence and its context. This record comes from a study of blood T cell repertoires in COVID-19. Study-wide context: Acute and convalescent COVID-19 specimens originated in the United States, Italy and Spain. Sources were T cells, B-cell-depleted T cells, or PBMCs; the material itself was cDNA or gDNA.

There are 15 residues in the CDR3. The J segment lost 7 bases and the V segment lost 4 bases, leaving 6 bases of the junction unmatched. Germline V gene data show CDR1 as MNHEY and CDR2 as SVGAGI. Per the authors' pipeline: Estimated nucleated cell counts came from reference gene primer amplification. Assay: immunoSEQ multiplex PCR; the TCRdb copy retains only in-frame clones and omits some. V, J and clone size are taken as reported in that table, and D and trimming were inferred from the DNA itself. This sample has around 200,000 clones, with 86% found just once. This receptor was identified in a woman older than 75 in a cohort sampled during active or convalescent COVID-19. Sequencing used peripheral blood. This chain links TRBV6-5 with TRBJ1-6; 8 bases match TRBD1. DNA of the CDR3: TGTGCCAGCAGTTTACGGACAGGGAGGAATTCACCCCTCCACTTT. This sequence encodes CASSLRTGRNSPLHF.